This T cell receptor (beta chain) originates from a study of T-cell memory formation after mild COVID-19. This clonotype was seen only a few times. Germline CDR1 and CDR2: MNHEY and SMNVEV (reference sequence). The CDR3 runs to 19 residues. The V and J ends lost 3 bases and 5 bases, in that order; junction bases with no gene match: 16. UMIs and sample barcodes were carried by the TCR alpha and TCR beta cDNA libraries that 5'RACE produced using constant-segment primers. TCRdb redid the calling of the 5' RACE reads with MiXCR, one entry per CDR3 protein. Of roughly 450,000 distinct CDR3 sequences listed, around 17% are singletons.

Sequenced input: PBMCs or a T cell subset sorted from them (not recorded which). V gene TRBV27 combines with J gene TRBJ2-3, with 11 bases that match TRBD2. This TCR was sampled from a young man who had mild COVID-19 (a few samples of this study predate the infection). Cell type and time point are not known. The CDR3 loop is CASSFRSARLAGGRDTQYF. As DNA, the CDR3 is TGTGCCAGCAGTTTTCGGTCCGCGAGGCTAGCGGGGGGCAGAGATACGCAGTATTTT.